Following are 2 T cell receptor beta chains from one sample sequenced in a study of CD4 T cells in relation to SARS-CoV-2 and coronaviruses. Unexposed donor CD4+ T cells date from 2011-2018, before the COVID-19 pandemic. The cells were cultured for approximately ten days before CD4+ T cells were isolated. TCRdb's table, derived via immunoSEQ multiplex PCR, lists solely in-frame clones and lacks some. Of 20,000 to 25,000 clones in the sample, less than 85% are singletons; the top ten hold 15% to 20%. These receptors' targets are unknown. Sample: CD4+ T cells from PBMCs, cultured in vitro. These TCRs come from a human donor in good health.

The rearrangement uses TRBV9 and TRBJ2-1; 7 nucleotides align to TRBD2. The CDR3 runs 15 residues. Germline CDR1 and CDR2: SGDLS and YYNGEE. V was clipped by 2 bases and J by 7 bases; unmatched bases: 9. The CDR3 sequence: CASSVIGTTTNEQFF. CDR3 bases: TGTGCCAGCAGCGTGATCGGGACTACCACTAATGAGCAGTTCTTC.

This clone was seen a few times. The chain links TRBV7-6 to TRBJ1-2; D is possibly TRBD1 (6 bases). The CDR3 runs to 13 residues. Per germline, CDR1 SGHVS and CDR2 FNYEAQ. V dropped 5 bases and J dropped 4 bases, with 11 bases sitting between them. CDR3 coding DNA: TGTGCCAGCAGCCCGGGACATCGCTATGGCTACACCTTC. It yields the protein CASSPGHRYGYTF.